This entry lists 27 T cell receptor beta chains sequenced from one sample in a study of CD8 T cells in Susac syndrome. RNA in amounts of about 0.5 to 1 ug was reverse transcribed with random hexamers. TCRdb reanalysed the immunoSEQ multiplex PCR reads using MiXCR and keeps one entry per CDR3 protein. Of roughly 190,000 distinct CDR3 sequences listed, about 94% are singletons. The specimen was CD4+ T cells from PBMCs. Receptors were obtained from a human donor with Susac syndrome.

The chain recombines TRBV11-3 with TRBJ2-7, with D possibly matching TRBD2 (5 bases). Germline CDR1 and CDR2: SGHNT and YENEEA. This CDR3 is 13 amino acids long. The V end was cut by 2 bases, the J end by 6 bases, with 11 bases between. CDR3 coding DNA: TGTGCCAGCAGCTTAAGTCGGGGTGGCGAGCAGTACTTC. This translates into CASSLSRGGEQYF.

The V gene is TRBV18, the J gene TRBJ1-2, with D unresolved. The V end was cut by 3 bases, the J end by 6 bases, with 17 bases between. Germline CDR1 and CDR2: KGHSH and LQKENI. This CDR3 is 15 amino acids long. CDR3 DNA: TGTGCCAGCTCACCTGGGAAGGGTGGTATCGATGGCTACACCTTC. Translated, it gives CASSPGKGGIDGYTF.

The CDR3 DNA reads as TGTGCCATCAGTGGCCCTTTAGGGGAAGGCGGGGGGAAGCAGTACTTC. It is translated as CAISGPLGEGGGKQYF. The rearrangement uses TRBV10-3 and TRBJ2-7, with 8 bases matching TRBD2. The CDR3 extends over 16 amino acids. The germline V gene encodes CDR1 ENHRY and CDR2 SYGVKD. The V segment lost 4 bases and the J segment 8 bases; nucleotides outside the gene matches: 16.

This clonotype showed up just once. The chain has TRBV7-3 and TRBJ2-5; 7 nucleotides align to TRBD2. V dropped 5 bases and J dropped 5; count of bases not matched to a gene: 5. The CDR3 length is 13 residues. Germline lookup yields CDR1 SGHTA and CDR2 FQGTGA. The CDR3 reads CASSGGSRETQYF. CDR3 nucleotide sequence: TGTGCCAGCAGCGGCGGGAGTCGGGAGACCCAGTACTTC.

This rearrangement joins TRBV30 to TRBJ2-3; TRBD2 aligns across 7 bases. The CDR3 length is 15 residues. The germline V gene encodes CDR1 GTSNPN and CDR2 SVGIG (reference sequence). J gave up 0 bases and V 2 bases, and 5 bases lay outside the gene matches. The CDR3 DNA sequence: TGTGCCTGGAGTTCCCCGGGGGGTAGCACAGATACGCAGTATTTT. Protein sequence: CAWSSPGGSTDTQYF.

With respect to this clonotype: It is likely a read error, because the conserved phenylalanine at the end of the CDR3 is missing. Here the CDR3 DNA reads TGTGCCAGCAGCTCGGGGGACTATAATTCACCCCTCCACTGT. This sequence encodes CASSSGDYNSPLHC. The chain combines TRBV7-3 with TRBJ1-6; perhaps TRBD1 as D (5 bases). This CDR3 has 14 amino acids. Germline lookup yields CDR1 SGHTA and CDR2 FQGTGA. Deletions cut 4 bases from V and 3 bases from J, with 7 bases between.

This sequence joins TRBV25-1 and TRBJ1-2, with D hard to call. CDR1 is MGHDK, CDR2 SYGVNS, per germline. V was cut by 6 bases and J by 12 bases, with 23 bases left in between. The CDR3 is 14 residues long. The DNA for the CDR3 is TGTGCCAGCAGCCACAACCTATGGGGAGGCTTCCACACCTTC. Protein product: CASSHNLWGGFHTF.

V and J are TRBV6-6 and TRBJ1-6; the D gene is possibly TRBD1 (6 bases). Trimming left V 6 bases short and J 8 bases short, with 20 bases between. CDR1 and CDR2 from the germline V gene are MNHNY and SVGAGI (reference sequence). This CDR3 contains 16 residues. The CDR3 reads CASRTAYGQTYSPLHF. Here the CDR3 DNA reads TGTGCCAGCAGGACTGCCTACGGACAGACTTATTCACCCCTCCACTTT.

This chain joins TRBV3-1 and TRBJ2-5; the match to TRBD2 covers 8 bases. This CDR3 comprises 18 residues. V gave up 1 base and J gave up 3 bases; unmatched junction bases: 13. CDR1 LGHDT and CDR2 YNNKEL come from the germline V gene (reference sequence). This CDR3 is CASSQASQRGQGKETQYF. In DNA form, the CDR3 reads TGTGCCAGCAGCCAAGCCTCTCAGCGGGGGCAAGGAAAAGAGACCCAGTACTTC.

The chain links TRBV15 to TRBJ1-5; 9 positions agree with TRBD1. This CDR3 comprises 17 residues. Germline V gives CDR1 LNHNV, CDR2 YYDKDF (reference sequence). V dropped 1 base and J dropped 11; count of bases not matched to a gene: 15. Here the CDR3 DNA reads TGTGCCACCAGCAGAGGATCCGGACAGGGGTTTAATCGAGCCCAGCATTTT. Translated: CATSRGSGQGFNRAQHF.

This clonotype was recorded once. V usage is TRBV20-1 and J usage is TRBJ1-5; 8 positions match TRBD1. J lost 5 bases, V lost 1 base, and 1 base had no gene match. Looked up from germline, CDR1 is DFQATT and CDR2 is SNEGSKA (reference sequence). CDR3 length: 13 residues. CDR3 in DNA: TGCAGTGCTAGAGGACAGGGGCATCAGCCCCAGCATTTT. The encoded protein is CSARGQGHQPQHF.

The chain recombines TRBV5-1 with TRBJ2-1; possibly TRBD1 for D (5 bases). Germline CDR1 reads SGHRS; CDR2 reads YFSETQ. V was clipped by 0 bases and J by 9 bases, with 13 bases between them. This CDR3 has 14 amino acids. CDR3: CASSLALGAAEQFF. The CDR3 coding sequence is TGCGCCAGCAGCTTGGCCTTAGGGGCGGCTGAGCAGTTCTTC.

The chain couples TRBV9 to TRBJ2-5; 9 nucleotides agree with TRBD2. J was trimmed by 0 bases and V by 2 bases; bases with no gene match: 5. The CDR3 is made up of 16 amino acids. Germline V CDR1 and CDR2: SGDLS, YYNGEE. The CDR3 region is CASSVGAGGNQETQYF. CDR3 DNA sequence: TGTGCCAGCAGCGTCGGCGCGGGGGGGAACCAAGAGACCCAGTACTTC.

CDR3 bases: TGTGCCATCAAAGATGGGCGACAAGAGACCCAGTACTTC. This encodes CAIKDGRQETQYF. This chain links TRBV10-3 with TRBJ2-5; no reliable D call. The V gene lost 7 bases and the J gene lost 2 bases, with 11 bases spanning the gap. Per the germline V gene, CDR1 is ENHRY and CDR2 is SYGVKD. The CDR3 spans 13 residues.

V is TRBV5-1 and J is TRBJ2-3, with D perhaps matching TRBD1 (6 bases). V was clipped by 3 bases and J by 1 base, with 12 bases between them. The CDR3 spans 15 residues. The germline V gene has CDR1 SGHRS and CDR2 YFSETQ. The CDR3 DNA reads as TGCGCCAGCAGCTCGACAGGAAGTCGCACAGATACGCAGTATTTT. Protein product: CASSSTGSRTDTQYF. The complete variable domain, with remaining parts taken from reference TRBV5-1 and TRBJ2-3, reads KAGVTQTPRYLIKTRGQQVTLSCSPISGHRSVSWYQQTPGQGLQFLFEYFSETQRNKGNFPGRFSGRQFSNSRSEMNVSTLELGDSALYLCASSSTGSRTDTQYFGPGTRLTVL.

The chain couples TRBV20-1 to TRBJ2-5, with 11 bases fitting TRBD2. Trimming cost V 6 bases and J 5 bases; bases outside gene matches: 2. The germline V gene has CDR1 DFQATT and CDR2 SNEGSKA (reference sequence). The CDR3 has 12 amino acids. The CDR3: CSALAGVETQYF. The CDR3 DNA reads as TGCAGTGCACTAGCGGGGGTTGAGACCCAGTACTTC.

The chain couples TRBV14 to TRBJ2-7, with 7 positions matching TRBD1. CDR1 and CDR2 from the germline V gene are SGHDN and FVKESK. Trimming at V came to 4 bases and at J to 13 bases, leaving 10 bases not matched to a gene. There are 12 residues in the CDR3. CDR3 region: CASSPRQGSPYF. CDR3 nucleotide sequence: TGTGCCAGCAGCCCCCGACAGGGATCTCCTTACTTC.

The rearrangement joins TRBV4-3 to TRBJ1-2; D is unclear. Trimming shortened V by 0 bases and J by 4 bases, and 9 bases separated the two germline ends. Germline V lookup: CDR1 LGHNA, CDR2 YSLEER. This CDR3 region has 14 residues. The CDR3 is CASSQDLMAYGYTF. The CDR3 DNA follows: TGCGCCAGCAGCCAAGATTTGATGGCCTATGGCTACACCTTC.

This rearrangement joins TRBV20-1 to TRBJ2-7, with D perhaps matching TRBD1 (5 bases). There are 11 residues in the CDR3. Trimming cost V 6 bases and J 7 bases, with 13 bases left between them. Germline assignment: CDR1 DFQATT and CDR2 SNEGSKA (reference sequence). The DNA of the CDR3 is TGCAGTGCCCGTCCAGGGCGGGAGCAGTACTTC. It encodes CSARPGREQYF.

V usage is TRBV15 and J usage is TRBJ2-3, with TRBD2 identical over 8 bases. Germline CDR1 reads LNHNV; CDR2 reads YYDKDF (reference sequence). This CDR3 region has 16 residues. Trimming removed 1 base from V and 5 bases from J; junction bases left unmatched: 8. CDR3 DNA: TGTGCCACCAGCAGAGGGACGGGGGGGCCGGAAGATACGCAGTATTTT. Amino acids: CATSRGTGGPEDTQYF.

This clonotype was detected only once. The genes are TRBV20-1 and TRBJ2-3; 7 bases match TRBD2. With 3 bases clipped from V and 3 bases from J, the junction kept 6 bases outside the gene matches. The CDR3 has 14 amino acids. CDR1 and CDR2 from the germline V gene are DFQATT and SNEGSKA (reference sequence). CDR3 amino acids: CSASLAGVTDTQYF. The CDR3 DNA reads as TGCAGTGCTAGTCTTGCGGGGGTAACAGATACGCAGTATTTT.

This rearrangement joins TRBV5-4 to TRBJ2-7; 7 bases align to TRBD1. CDR1 SGHNT and CDR2 YYREEE come from the germline V gene (reference sequence). The V and J ends lost 4 bases and 3 bases, in that order; junction bases with no gene match: 7. This CDR3 contains 14 residues. Here the CDR3 reads CASSVPGQLYEQYF. CDR3 nucleotide sequence: TGTGCCAGCAGCGTGCCGGGACAGCTCTACGAGCAGTACTTC.

This clonotype occurred once. The chain joins TRBV6-6 to TRBJ2-2, with D hard to call. The CDR3 runs 14 residues. Deletions cut 7 bases from V and 0 bases from J, with 9 bases between. Germline lookup yields CDR1 MNHNY and CDR2 SVGAGI (reference sequence). This CDR3 reads CASILDSNTGELFF. CDR3 nucleotide sequence: TGTGCCAGCATTCTCGACTCGAACACCGGGGAGCTGTTTTTT.

The chain recombines TRBV7-9 with TRBJ2-3, with no clear D. V was cut by 7 bases and J by 8 bases, with 10 bases left in between. The CDR3 runs to 11 residues. Germline V lookup: CDR1 SEHNR, CDR2 FQNEAQ (reference sequence). CDR3 region: CASTTSSTQYF. The CDR3, as DNA: TGTGCCAGCACCACGTCGAGTACGCAGTATTTT. The complete variable domain, with remaining parts taken from reference TRBV7-9 and TRBJ2-3, reads DTGVSQNPRHKITKRGQNVTFRCDPISEHNRLYWYRQTLGQGPEFLTYFQNEAQLEKSRLLSDRFSAERPKGSFSTLEIQRTEQGDSAMYLCASTTSSTQYFGPGTRLTVL.

J is TRBJ1-5 and V is TRBV12-3 or TRBV12-4, with a weak D call TRBD1 (6 bases). The CDR3 loop spans 16 amino acids. Trimming cost V 2 bases and J 4 bases, with 15 bases left between them. This CDR3 is CASSLRLGGPNQPQHF. CDR3 DNA sequence: TGTGCCAGCAGTTTACGGCTGGGGGGCCCAAATCAGCCCCAGCATTTT.

The V gene is TRBV18, the J gene TRBJ1-5; D is ambiguous. With 2 bases removed from V and 5 bases from J, the gap between germline ends came to 7 bases. The CDR3 covers 13 residues. Germline lookup yields CDR1 KGHSH and CDR2 LQKENI. The CDR3 sequence: CASSPTRDQPQHF. The CDR3 nucleotides read TGTGCCAGCTCACCAACGAGGGATCAGCCCCAGCATTTT.

This chain links TRBV11-2 with TRBJ2-1; 10 bases match TRBD2. The J segment lost 5 bases and the V segment lost 5 bases, leaving 9 bases of the junction unmatched. CDR1 and CDR2 (germline): SGHAT, FQNNGV. The CDR3 is 16 amino acids. CDR3 sequence reads: CASSPLAGGLDNEQFF. CDR3 nucleotide sequence: TGTGCCAGCAGCCCGTTAGCGGGGGGCCTCGACAATGAGCAGTTCTTC.